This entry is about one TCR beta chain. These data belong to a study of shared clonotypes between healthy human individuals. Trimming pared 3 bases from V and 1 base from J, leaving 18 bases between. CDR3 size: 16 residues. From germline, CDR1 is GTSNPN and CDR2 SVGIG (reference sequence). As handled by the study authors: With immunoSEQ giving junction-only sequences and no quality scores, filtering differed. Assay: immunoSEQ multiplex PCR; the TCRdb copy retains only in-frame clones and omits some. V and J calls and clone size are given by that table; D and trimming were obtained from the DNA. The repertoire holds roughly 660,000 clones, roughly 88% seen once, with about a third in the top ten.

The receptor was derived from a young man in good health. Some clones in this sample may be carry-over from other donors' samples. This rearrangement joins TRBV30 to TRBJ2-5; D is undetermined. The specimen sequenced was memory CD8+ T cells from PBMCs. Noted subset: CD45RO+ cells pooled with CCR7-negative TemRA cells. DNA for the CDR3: TGTGCCTGGAGCTCTACGGGCGGCGACTTCCAAGAGACCCAGTACTTC. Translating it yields CAWSSTGGDFQETQYF.